This T cell receptor beta chain was captured in a study of CD8+ T cells in alopecia areata. Study results and limitations: Resident alphabeta T cells of normal skin are also sequenced in scalp samples.

This clone appeared a single time. The target antigen is unknown. As the sequencing template, cDNA was produced by extracting RNA and reverse transcribing it. Only in-frame clones appear in the TCRdb table, and some are missing; sequencing was by immunoSEQ multiplex PCR. This table holds about 200,000 clones, approximately 53% found once. The V end lost 5 bases, the J end lost 8 bases, and 10 bases lay between the germline ends. The CDR3 is made up of 11 amino acids. Germline CDR1 and CDR2: SGDLS and YYNGEE. The sequence came from a human donor in good health. The sample consisted of CD8+ T cells sorted from blood. The genes are TRBV9 and TRBJ1-2; the D is unclear. DNA of the CDR3: TGTGCCAGCAGGAAGGGTGGAGGCTACACCTTC. Translation: CASRKGGGYTF.